This T cell receptor beta chain was found in a study of lymphopenia after photon versus proton radiotherapy (dated by TCRdb to between 2019 and 2020). Background on the whole study: The study compared the immunological effects of photon versus proton radiation therapy in patients with gastrointestinal tumors who developed high-grade lymphopenia. The study aimed to characterize how the two radiation modalities differ in their impact on the immune system. A cohort of around 21 patients with gastrointestinal tumors who received either photon or proton therapy and subsequently developed lymphopenia was included.

The library was obtained by the immunoSEQ multiplex PCR assay. T cell repertoires were profiled by deep sequencing of rearranged TCR beta loci, alongside multiparametric flow cytometry. TCRdb carries this immuneACCESS record with in-frame sequences only. Its versions omit some clonotypes, under half of them owing to an unresolved V gene in the studies checked, with the rest unexplained. For this sample there are 50,000 to 70,000 clones; roughly 87% appear just once. Of the sample, roughly 13% falls within the top ten clones. As for this clone: This clone's antigen is unknown. No quality values exist for individual bases; no much larger clone is one base distant.

The CDR3, cysteine through phenylalanine, is 19 amino acids long. Just CDR3 DNA is preserved here, 57 bases in frame from base 1. Taken from the germline V gene, the CDR1 and CDR2 loops are MGHRA and YSYEKL. V loses 1 base of germline sequence and J loses 0 bases, and the interval between the two ends is 22 bases. Study-wide findings and limitations: Among patients across the cohort who died, overall survival time showed an inverse correlation with a larger post-nadir drop in TCR diversity. The survival association was assessed only in patients who died, and better survival with proton therapy was presented by the authors as a possibility rather than a demonstrated result. Proton-treated patients stayed relatively stable during treatment, while photon-treated patients lost naive T cells and TCR diversity and gained effector/memory populations. After the lymphocyte count nadir, oligoclonal expansion, especially of CD8+ Temra cells, was observed in photon-treated repertoires, and the drop in diversity was driven by this expansion.

The V gene is TRBV4-1 and the J gene is TRBJ2-7; TRBD2 is perhaps the D gene, given 6 matching bases. The TCR comes from a man aged 80 or over with esophageal cancer. Here the sequenced sample was peripheral blood, taken from a patient treated with proton-based radiotherapy. The nucleotide sequence is TGCGCCAGCAGCCAAGGGGGGGTGAGGACTCCCAGGAGCTCCTACGAGCAGTACTTC. Translated, this gives CASSQGGVRTPRSSYEQYF.